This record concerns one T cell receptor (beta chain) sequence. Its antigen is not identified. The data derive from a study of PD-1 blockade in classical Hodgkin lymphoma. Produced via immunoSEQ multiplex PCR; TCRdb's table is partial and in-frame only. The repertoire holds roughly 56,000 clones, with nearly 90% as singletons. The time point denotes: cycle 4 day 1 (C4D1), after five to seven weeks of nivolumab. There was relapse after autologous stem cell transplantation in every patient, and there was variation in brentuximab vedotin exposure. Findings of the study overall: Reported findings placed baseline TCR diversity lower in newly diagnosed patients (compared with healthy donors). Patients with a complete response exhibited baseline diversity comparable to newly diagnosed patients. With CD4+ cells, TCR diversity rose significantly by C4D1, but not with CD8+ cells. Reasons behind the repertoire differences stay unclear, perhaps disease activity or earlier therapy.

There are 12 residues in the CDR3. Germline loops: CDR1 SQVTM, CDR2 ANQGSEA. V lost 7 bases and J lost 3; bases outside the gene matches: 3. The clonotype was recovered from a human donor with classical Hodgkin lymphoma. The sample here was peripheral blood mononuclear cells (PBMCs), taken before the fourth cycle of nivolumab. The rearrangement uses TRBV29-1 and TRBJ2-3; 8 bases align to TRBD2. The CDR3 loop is CSAPGGTDTQYF. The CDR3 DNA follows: TGCAGCGCCCCGGGGGGGACAGATACGCAGTATTTT.